What follows describes a single T cell receptor beta chain. The antigen is unknown. The data stem from a study of T cell responses to AZD1222 COVID-19 vaccine. General study results and limits: Repertoires were sampled only after the peak T cell response. Increased Spike-specific TCR breadth and depth were observed after two AZD1222 doses. The donor cohort was predominantly white British with a female majority, and clonal diversity may have been underestimated. Reportedly, nearly half of unique spike TCRs recognized epitopes outside B.1.351/B.1.1.7 mutations.

Only in-frame clones appear in the TCRdb table, and some are missing; sequencing was by immunoSEQ multiplex PCR. The sample lists 100,000 to 130,000 clones; 87% were seen once. Trimming left V 4 bases short and J 10 bases short, with 18 bases between. Germline CDR1 SGHTS, CDR2 YDEGEE. CDR3 length equals 14 residues. This TCR derives from an adult in good health. The rearrangement uses TRBV5-8 and TRBJ2-1, with D possibly TRBD1 on 6 matching bases. The sequencing used peripheral blood, collected on day 0 of AZD1222 vaccination. The CDR3 is CASSLRLMRGEQFF. Written as DNA, the CDR3 is TGTGCCAGCAGCCTTCGGCTTATGAGGGGGGAGCAGTTCTTC.